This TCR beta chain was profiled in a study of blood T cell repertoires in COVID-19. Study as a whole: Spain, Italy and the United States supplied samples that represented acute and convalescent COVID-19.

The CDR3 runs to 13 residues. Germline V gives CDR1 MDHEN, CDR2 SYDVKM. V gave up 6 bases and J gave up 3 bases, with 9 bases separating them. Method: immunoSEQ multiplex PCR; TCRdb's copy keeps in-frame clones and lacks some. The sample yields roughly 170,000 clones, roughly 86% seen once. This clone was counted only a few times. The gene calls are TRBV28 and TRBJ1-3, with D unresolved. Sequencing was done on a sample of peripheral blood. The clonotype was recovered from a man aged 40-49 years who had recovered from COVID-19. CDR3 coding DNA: TGTGCCAGCAGAGGAGGGTATGGAAACACCATATATTTT. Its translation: CASRGGYGNTIYF.